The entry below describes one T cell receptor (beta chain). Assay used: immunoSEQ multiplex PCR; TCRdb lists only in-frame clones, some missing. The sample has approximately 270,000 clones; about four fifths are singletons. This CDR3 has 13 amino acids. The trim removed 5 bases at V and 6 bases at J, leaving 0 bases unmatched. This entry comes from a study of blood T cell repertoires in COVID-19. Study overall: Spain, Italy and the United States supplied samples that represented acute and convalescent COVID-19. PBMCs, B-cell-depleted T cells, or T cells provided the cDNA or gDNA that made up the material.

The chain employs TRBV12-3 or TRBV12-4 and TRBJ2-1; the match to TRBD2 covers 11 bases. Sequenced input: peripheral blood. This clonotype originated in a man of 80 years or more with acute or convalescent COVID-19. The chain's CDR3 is CASSTSGGNEQFF. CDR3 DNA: TGTGCCAGCAGTACTAGCGGGGGCAATGAGCAGTTCTTC.